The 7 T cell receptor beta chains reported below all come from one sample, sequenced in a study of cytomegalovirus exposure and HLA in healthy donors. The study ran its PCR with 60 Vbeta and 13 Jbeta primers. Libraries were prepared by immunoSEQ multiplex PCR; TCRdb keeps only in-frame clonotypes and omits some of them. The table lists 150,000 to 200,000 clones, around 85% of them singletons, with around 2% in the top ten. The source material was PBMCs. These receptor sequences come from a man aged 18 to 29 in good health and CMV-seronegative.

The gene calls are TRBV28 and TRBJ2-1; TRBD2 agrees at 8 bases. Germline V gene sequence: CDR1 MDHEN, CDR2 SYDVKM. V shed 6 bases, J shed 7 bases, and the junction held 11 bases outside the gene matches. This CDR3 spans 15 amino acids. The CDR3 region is CASRQLAAGLNEQFF. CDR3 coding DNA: TGTGCCAGCAGGCAACTAGCGGCCGGGCTTAATGAGCAGTTCTTC.

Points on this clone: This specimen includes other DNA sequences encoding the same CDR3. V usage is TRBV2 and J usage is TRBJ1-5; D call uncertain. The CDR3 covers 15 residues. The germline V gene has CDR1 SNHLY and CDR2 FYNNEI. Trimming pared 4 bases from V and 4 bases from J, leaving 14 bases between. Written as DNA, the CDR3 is TGTGCCAGCAGTGTCGCGGGCGGAGGTAATCAGCCCCAGCATTTT. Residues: CASSVAGGGNQPQHF.

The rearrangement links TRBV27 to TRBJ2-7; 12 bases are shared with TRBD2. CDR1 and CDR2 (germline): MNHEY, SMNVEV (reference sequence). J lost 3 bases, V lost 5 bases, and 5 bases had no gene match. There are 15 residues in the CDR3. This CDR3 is CASSMTSGGIYEQYF. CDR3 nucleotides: TGTGCCAGCAGTATGACTAGCGGGGGCATCTACGAGCAGTACTTC.

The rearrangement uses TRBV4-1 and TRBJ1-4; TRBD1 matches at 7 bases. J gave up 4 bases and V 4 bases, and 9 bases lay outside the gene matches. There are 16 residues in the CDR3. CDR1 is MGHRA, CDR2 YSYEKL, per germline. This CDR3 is CASSPTGTAYNEKLFF. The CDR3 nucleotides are TGCGCCAGCAGCCCCACCGGGACAGCTTATAATGAAAAACTGTTTTTT.

CDR3 in DNA: TGTGCCACCAGCTTAGATGGAGGAGGGGGGGAGCTGTTTTTT. This translates into CATSLDGGGGELFF. This chain joins TRBV15 and TRBJ2-2, with TRBD2 as a possible D gene (6 bases). The CDR3 loop spans 14 amino acids. The V end was cut by 5 bases, the J end by 8 bases, with 15 bases between. The germline CDR1 and CDR2 sequences are LNHNV and YYDKDF (reference sequence).

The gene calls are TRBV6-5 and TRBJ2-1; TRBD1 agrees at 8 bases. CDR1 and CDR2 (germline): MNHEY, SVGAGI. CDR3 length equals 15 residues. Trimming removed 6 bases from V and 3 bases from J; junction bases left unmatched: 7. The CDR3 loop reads CASSIGQGVYNEQFF. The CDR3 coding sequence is TGTGCCAGCAGCATAGGACAGGGTGTCTACAATGAGCAGTTCTTC.

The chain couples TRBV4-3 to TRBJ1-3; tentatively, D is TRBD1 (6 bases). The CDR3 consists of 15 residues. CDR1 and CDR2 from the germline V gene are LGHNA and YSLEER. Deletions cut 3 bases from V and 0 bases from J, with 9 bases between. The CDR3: CASSQLRGSGNTIYF. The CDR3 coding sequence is TGCGCCAGCAGCCAGCTCAGGGGCTCTGGAAACACCATATATTTT.